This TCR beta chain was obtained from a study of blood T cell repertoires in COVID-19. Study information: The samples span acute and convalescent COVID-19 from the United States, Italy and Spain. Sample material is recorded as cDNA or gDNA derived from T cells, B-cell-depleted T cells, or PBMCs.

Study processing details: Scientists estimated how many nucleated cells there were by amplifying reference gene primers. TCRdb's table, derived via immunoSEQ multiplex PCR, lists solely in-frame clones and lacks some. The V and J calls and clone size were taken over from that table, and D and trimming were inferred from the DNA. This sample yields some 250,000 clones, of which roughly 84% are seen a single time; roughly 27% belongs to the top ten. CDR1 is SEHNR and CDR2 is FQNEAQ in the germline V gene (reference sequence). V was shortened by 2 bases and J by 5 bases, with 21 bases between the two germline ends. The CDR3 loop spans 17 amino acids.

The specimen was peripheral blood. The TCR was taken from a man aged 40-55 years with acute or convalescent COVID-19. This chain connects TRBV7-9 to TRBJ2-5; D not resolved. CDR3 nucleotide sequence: TGTGCCAGCAGCTTACGTTCTGGCGGCGACCCGCGTGAGACCCAGTACTTC. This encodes CASSLRSGGDPRETQYF.